Given below is one TCR beta chain in context. The antigen is not known. Naive or memory CD4+ cells were cultured 1:1 with T cell-depleted PBMCs plus CEF. In germline, CDR1 is SGHNT, CDR2 YYREEE (reference sequence). Trimming cost V 4 bases and J 2 bases; bases outside gene matches: 4. This CDR3 is built from 15 residues. This entry belongs to a study of CD4 T cells in relation to SARS-CoV-2 and coronaviruses. Study at large: Convalescent patients were 8 males and 4 females; two were Hispanic.

Clones were sequenced by immunoSEQ multiplex PCR, and TCRdb holds only the in-frame ones, with some missing. The sample contains around 34,000 clones, over 75% of which appear only once. The sequencing sample was made of memory CD4+ T cells from PBMCs, cultured in vitro. The chain couples TRBV5-4 to TRBJ2-1, with TRBD1 identical over 9 bases. The receptor was derived from an adult with COVID-19. CDR3 nucleotides: TGTGCCAGCAGCCGTCGGGACAGGGCCTACAATGAGCAGTTCTTC. Its translation is CASSRRDRAYNEQFF.